Included here is one T cell receptor beta chain sequence, with context. Germline trimming cut 6 bases from V and 3 bases from J; bases unmatched to any gene: 3. This CDR3 contains 13 residues. The germline gives CDR1 MNHEY, CDR2 SVGAGI. The repertoire was sequenced with immunoSEQ multiplex PCR; TCRdb's copy has only in-frame clones and lacks some. Found here are roughly 250,000 clones, 65% to 90% of them singletons; the top ten hold about 4.8%. This sample stems from a study of blood T cell repertoires in COVID-19. About the research overall: There were acute and convalescent COVID-19 samples, and they came from the United States, Italy and Spain. From T cells, B-cell-depleted T cells, or PBMCs came the material, which was cDNA or gDNA.

The chain couples TRBV6-5 to TRBJ1-1, with TRBD1 matching 8 bases. This TCR was recovered from a woman in her 70s with acute or convalescent COVID-19. Sequencing used peripheral blood. The CDR3 protein is CASSRQGYTEAFF. The CDR3 coding sequence is TGTGCCAGCAGCCGACAGGGGTACACTGAAGCTTTCTTT.